This passage covers 29 T cell receptor beta chains from one sample sequenced in a study of T cell responses to AZD1222 COVID-19 vaccine. Here immunoSEQ multiplex PCR was the method, and the copy in TCRdb shows in-frame clones only, minus some. Of tens of thousands of clones listed, approximately 85% were seen once; the top ten hold under 6.5%. The sample was peripheral blood, taken on day 0 of AZD1222 vaccination. The receptor source for this set is an adult in good health.

The chain combines TRBV19 with TRBJ2-7; D unclear. The CDR3 sequence is 14 residues long. Germline CDR1 is LNHDA and CDR2 is SQIVND (reference sequence). The V end lost 3 bases, the J end lost 3 bases, and 12 bases lay between the germline ends. This CDR3 is CASSITASDYEQYF. The CDR3 DNA reads TGTGCCAGTAGTATTACAGCGTCGGACTACGAGCAGTACTTC.

The V call is TRBV7-9, the J call TRBJ1-2; weak D call: TRBD1 (6 bases). Trimming took off 1 base at V and 8 bases at J, with 11 bases between the two ends. Germline values: CDR1 SEHNR, CDR2 FQNEAQ (reference sequence). The CDR3 sequence is 13 residues long. The CDR3 DNA reads TGTGCCAGCAGCTTAGAAACAGGGCGAGGCTACACCTTC. Translation: CASSLETGRGYTF. Variable domain in full (rest from reference TRBV7-9 and TRBJ1-2): DTGVSQNPRHKITKRGQNVTFRCDPISEHNRLYWYRQTLGQGPEFLTYFQNEAQLEKSRLLSDRFSAERPKGSFSTLEIQRTEQGDSAMYLCASSLETGRGYTFGSGTRLTVV.

V is TRBV19 and J is TRBJ1-4; 7 bases line up with TRBD1. J gave up 12 bases and V 5 bases, and 15 bases lay outside the gene matches. Germline V gene lookup returns CDR1 LNHDA and CDR2 SQIVND (reference sequence). The length of the CDR3 is 15 residues. Here the CDR3 reads CASSPRDRQRRELFF. In nucleotides, the CDR3 is TGTGCCAGTAGTCCCCGGGACAGACAAAGACGGGAACTGTTTTTT.

This clone was recorded once. The chain has TRBV15 and TRBJ2-2; no firm D call. V gave up 0 bases and J gave up 3 bases, with 5 bases separating them. The CDR3 is 14 residues long. Germline loops: CDR1 LNHNV, CDR2 YYDKDF (reference sequence). CDR3 bases: TGTGCCACCAGCAGAGATAGAGACACCGGGGAGCTGTTTTTT. Translated: CATSRDRDTGELFF.

The chain employs TRBV11-3 and TRBJ1-1, with D perhaps TRBD1 (5 bases). The CDR3 sequence is 13 residues long. V lost 0 bases and J 7 bases, leaving 9 bases between the germline ends. Germline assignment: CDR1 SGHNT and CDR2 YENEEA. DNA for the CDR3: TGTGCCAGCAGCTTAGATTGGGGGAGTGAAGCTTTCTTT. Protein: CASSLDWGSEAFF.

The chain is built from TRBV29-1 and TRBJ2-7; TRBD2 matches at 7 bases. The trim removed 1 base at V and 4 bases at J, leaving 4 bases unmatched. CDR1 SQVTM and CDR2 ANQGSEA come from the germline V gene. This CDR3 comprises 13 residues. CDR3 in DNA: TGCAGCGTTGAAGGCGGGAGTCAGTACGAGCAGTACTTC. It yields the protein CSVEGGSQYEQYF.

As concerns this clone: This CDR3 is also generated by other DNA sequences in the sample. The chain joins TRBV6-2 or TRBV6-3 to TRBJ2-5; 9 bases are shared with TRBD1. The CDR3 totals 14 residues. Trimming removed 6 bases from V and 5 bases from J; junction bases left unmatched: 7. The germline V gene encodes CDR1 MNHEY and CDR2 SVGEGT. The CDR3 bases are TGTGCCAGCAGCTCCGGGACAGGGAGGGAGACCCAGTACTTC. It translates to CASSSGTGRETQYF.

This chain joins TRBV27 and TRBJ2-3, with TRBD2 matching over 7 bases. Per germline, CDR1 MNHEY and CDR2 SMNVEV (reference sequence). V shed 8 bases and J 4 bases; nucleotides not matched to a gene: 12. The CDR3 sequence is 15 residues long. The CDR3: CASARSWGGADTQYF. CDR3 nucleotides: TGTGCCAGCGCCCGCTCTTGGGGAGGGGCAGATACGCAGTATTTT.

The chain links TRBV27 to TRBJ2-7; D possibly corresponds to TRBD2 (6 bases). Germline V CDR1 and CDR2: MNHEY, SMNVEV (reference sequence). This CDR3 is 13 amino acids long. The ends were cut back, 6 bases at V and 6 bases at J, with 15 bases in the middle. In DNA form, the CDR3 reads TGTGCCAGCAGCTCCTCGGCGGGGTTCGAGCAGTACTTC. Translation gives CASSSSAGFEQYF.

This chain joins TRBV5-6 and TRBJ1-1; no firm D call. V lost 4 bases to trimming and J lost 0 bases, with 10 bases between them. Per germline, CDR1 SGHDT and CDR2 YYEEEE. The CDR3 loop spans 14 amino acids. The CDR3 protein is CASSPRKMNTEAFF. In nucleotides, the CDR3 is TGTGCCAGCAGCCCAAGAAAGATGAACACTGAAGCTTTCTTT.

The rearrangement links TRBV4-1 to TRBJ1-3; D is possibly TRBD1 (6 bases). CDR1 is MGHRA, CDR2 YSYEKL, per germline. The length of the CDR3 is 18 residues. V lost 6 bases and J lost 6, with 27 bases in between. The CDR3 sequence: CASRKKPGQAAYLNTIYF. The CDR3 nucleotides are TGCGCCAGCAGGAAAAAGCCGGGACAAGCCGCATACCTAAACACCATATATTTT.

V is TRBV28 and J is TRBJ2-1, with 10 bases lining up with TRBD2. The J segment lost 7 bases and the V segment lost 5 bases, leaving 8 bases of the junction unmatched. Per germline, CDR1 MDHEN and CDR2 SYDVKM. This CDR3 is built from 15 residues. CDR3 sequence (DNA): TGTGCCAGCAGTCAGCGAGCGGGAGGGGGAAATGAGCAGTTCTTC. Translating gives CASSQRAGGGNEQFF. Combining the CDR3 with reference TRBV28 and TRBJ2-1 gives the whole variable domain DVKVTQSSRYLVKRTGEKVFLECVQDMDHENMFWYRQDPGLGLRLIYFSYDVKMKEKGDIPEGYSVSREKKERFSLILESASTNQTSMYLCASSQRAGGGNEQFFGPGTRLTVL.

The rearrangement links TRBV19 to TRBJ2-3; 10 bases are shared with TRBD2. The CDR3 loop spans 14 amino acids. Trimming removed 6 bases from V and 5 bases from J; junction bases left unmatched: 5. CDR1 is LNHDA and CDR2 is SQIVND in the germline V gene (reference sequence). The CDR3: CASSLAGVVDTQYF. The CDR3, as DNA: TGTGCCAGTAGCCTAGCGGGAGTGGTAGATACGCAGTATTTT.

The V and J genes are TRBV27 and TRBJ2-5, with TRBD1 matching over 12 bases. The J segment lost 7 bases and the V segment lost 6 bases, leaving 6 bases of the junction unmatched. Germline-derived CDR1 and CDR2 are MNHEY and SMNVEV (reference sequence). The CDR3 spans 14 residues. CDR3 sequence reads: CASRGTGGGGTQYF. In DNA, the CDR3 is TGTGCCAGCAGAGGGACAGGGGGCGGTGGGACCCAGTACTTC.

This chain joins TRBV13 and TRBJ1-4; no clear D gene. Germline V CDR1 and CDR2: PRHDT, FYEKMQ (reference sequence). The V gene lost 5 bases and the J gene lost 13 bases, with 26 bases spanning the gap. The CDR3 runs 16 residues. CDR3 protein: CASSRRYPGVVKGLFF. DNA of the CDR3: TGTGCCAGCAGCCGAAGATATCCGGGAGTAGTGAAAGGACTGTTTTTT.

V and J are TRBV7-2 and TRBJ1-5; TRBD1 agrees at 7 bases. Germline V gene data show CDR1 as SGHTA and CDR2 as FQGNSA. The length of the CDR3 is 17 residues. The junction had 6 bases not matched to a gene; V was cut back by 1 base and J by 0 bases. The CDR3 nucleotides read TGTGCCAGCAGCTTAGTCAGGGGGGCGGATAGCAATCAGCCCCAGCATTTT. Translated: CASSLVRGADSNQPQHF.

This clone occurred once. The chain is built from TRBV3-1 (or the pseudogene TRBV3-2) and TRBJ2-1; possibly TRBD1 for D (6 bases). V lost 2 bases, J lost 6 bases, and 8 bases lay in between. This CDR3 has 13 residues. CDR1 is LGHDT, CDR2 YNNKEL, per germline (reference sequence). The CDR3 region has the DNA TGTGCCAGCAGCCAAAGAGGGGGCAATGAGCAGTTCTTC. As protein: CASSQRGGNEQFF.

J is TRBJ1-3 and V is TRBV19; D is unresolved. This CDR3 has 14 residues. Trimming pared 3 bases from V and 8 bases from J, leaving 14 bases between. Looked up from germline, CDR1 is LNHDA and CDR2 is SQIVND (reference sequence). The CDR3 bases are TGTGCCAGTAGTATCGTAACCGGGCTCGACACCATATATTTT. Translating it yields CASSIVTGLDTIYF.

This clone was seen repeatedly, ten times or more. The chain combines TRBV24-1 with TRBJ2-1, with 13 bases that match TRBD2. Per the germline V gene, CDR1 is KGHDR and CDR2 is SFDVKD. V trimming: 2 bases; J trimming: 6 bases; junction bases outside the gene matches: 3. The CDR3 is made up of 16 amino acids. The CDR3 region is CATSDSGTSGANEQFF. The CDR3 DNA sequence: TGTGCCACCAGTGATTCCGGGACTAGCGGGGCCAATGAGCAGTTCTTC.

The genes are TRBV7-2 and TRBJ2-1; TRBD2 aligns across 11 bases. The CDR3 consists of 15 residues. Germline CDR1 reads SGHTA; CDR2 reads FQGNSA. Trimming removed 5 bases from V and 5 bases from J; junction bases left unmatched: 5. The chain's CDR3 is CASSPGTSGHNEQFF. In DNA form, the CDR3 reads TGTGCCAGCAGCCCCGGGACTAGCGGCCACAATGAGCAGTTCTTC.

This chain joins TRBV5-4 and TRBJ2-1; D unresolved. CDR3 length: 15 amino acids. CDR1 is SGHNT and CDR2 is YYREEE in the germline V gene (reference sequence). Trimming took 0 bases from V and 0 from J, leaving 7 bases between them. In nucleotides, the CDR3 is TGTGCCAGCAGCTTGGGACGGAACTCCTACAATGAGCAGTTCTTC. This encodes CASSLGRNSYNEQFF. The full variable domain, its missing parts supplied by reference TRBV5-4 and TRBJ2-1, is ETGVTQSPTHLIKTRGQQVTLRCSSQSGHNTVSWYQQALGQGPQFIFQYYREEENGRGNFPPRFSGLQFPNYSSELNVNALELDDSALYLCASSLGRNSYNEQFFGPGTRLTVL.

This chain links TRBV24-1 with TRBJ1-2; weak D call: TRBD1 (5 bases). Germline V gene data show CDR1 as KGHDR and CDR2 as SFDVKD. This CDR3 is 13 amino acids long. V lost 1 base to trimming and J lost 10 bases, with 12 bases between them. CDR3 sequence (DNA): TGTGCCACCAGTGATTTTGGGACCGAGGACTACACCTTC. Protein product: CATSDFGTEDYTF.

The chain couples TRBV2 to TRBJ2-7; D is ambiguous. The germline V gene encodes CDR1 SNHLY and CDR2 FYNNEI. This CDR3 contains 11 residues. The germline V and J ends were trimmed by 4 bases and 1 base, with 2 bases remaining between them. In DNA form, the CDR3 reads TGTGCCAGCAGTGTGTCCTACGAGCAGTACTTC. Translation gives CASSVSYEQYF.

This chain connects TRBV6-1 to TRBJ1-1; unclear D gene. CDR1 MNHNS and CDR2 SASEGT come from the germline V gene. V was trimmed by 2 bases and J by 0 bases, leaving 7 bases between them. CDR3 size: 14 residues. In DNA, the CDR3 is TGTGCCAGCAGTGAACGGTTTGTGAACACTGAAGCTTTCTTT. It is translated as CASSERFVNTEAFF.

The rearrangement links TRBV4-2 to TRBJ1-1, with D tentatively TRBD1 (5 bases). The CDR3 spans 16 residues. V dropped 0 bases and J dropped 2 bases, with 13 bases sitting between them. The V gene's germline CDR1 is LGHNA and CDR2 YNFKEQ. The chain's CDR3 is CASSQEFFGGNTEAFF. The DNA for the CDR3 is TGTGCCAGCAGCCAAGAGTTTTTTGGGGGAAACACTGAAGCTTTCTTT.

This chain connects TRBV18 to TRBJ2-4, with D possibly being TRBD1 or TRBD2 (6 bases each). Germline loops: CDR1 KGHSH, CDR2 LQKENI. The V gene lost 1 base and the J gene lost 3 bases, with 7 bases spanning the gap. The length of the CDR3 is 14 residues. The CDR3 coding sequence is TGTGCCAGCTCACCACAGGGGGGCAAAAACATTCAGTACTTC. Its protein product is CASSPQGGKNIQYF.

V and J are TRBV19 and TRBJ1-6, with D hard to call. The CDR3 loop spans 15 amino acids. Germline CDR1 reads LNHDA; CDR2 reads SQIVND (reference sequence). Trimming stripped 6 bases from V and 5 bases from J, with 14 bases between. The CDR3 region is CASSRQAQDNSPLHF. The DNA of the CDR3 is TGTGCCAGTAGCCGGCAAGCTCAAGATAATTCACCCCTCCACTTT.

The chain uses TRBV9 and TRBJ1-5; D remains ambiguous. V was trimmed by 4 bases and J by 0 bases, leaving 8 bases between them. CDR1 is SGDLS, CDR2 YYNGEE, per germline. The CDR3 runs to 14 residues. CDR3: CASSLTASNQPQHF. The CDR3 DNA follows: TGTGCCAGCAGCCTCACGGCTAGCAATCAGCCCCAGCATTTT.

This rearrangement joins TRBV11-2 to TRBJ2-1, with 8 bases matching TRBD2. This CDR3 comprises 18 residues. The trim removed 5 bases at V and 9 bases at J, leaving 21 bases unmatched. Germline CDR1 SGHAT, CDR2 FQNNGV. CDR3 DNA: TGTGCCAGCAGCCGTGGGATGGGCGGGAGGACAATGGGTGGTGAGCAGTTCTTC. Its translation: CASSRGMGGRTMGGEQFF.